Below, 24 T cell receptor beta chains from the same sample are listed, as sequenced in a study of blood T cell repertoires in COVID-19. TCRdb's copy holds only in-frame clones and misses some; the assay was immunoSEQ multiplex PCR. The sample includes some 200,000 clones, around 80% of them seen just once. Material: peripheral blood. The receptors derive from a man aged 25 to 45 with active or convalescent COVID-19.

The genes are TRBV10-3 and TRBJ2-1; possibly TRBD1 for D (7 bases). Trimming pared 4 bases from V and 6 bases from J, leaving 19 bases between. Germline values: CDR1 ENHRY, CDR2 SYGVKD. This CDR3 has 16 amino acids. The CDR3 region is CAISGGTAGGSNEQFF. The CDR3 DNA reads TGTGCCATCAGTGGTGGGACAGCCGGGGGATCCAATGAGCAGTTCTTC.

The chain is built from TRBV2 and TRBJ1-2; D gene uncertain. Trimming pared 2 bases from V and 4 bases from J, leaving 14 bases between. Germline lookup yields CDR1 SNHLY and CDR2 FYNNEI. The CDR3 contains 15 residues. CDR3 nucleotides: TGTGCCAGCAGTGAAAACCTAGAAAGGATCTATGGCTACACCTTC. It specifies CASSENLERIYGYTF.

V usage is TRBV24-1 and J usage is TRBJ2-7; unclear D gene. V was clipped by 5 bases and J by 2 bases, with 9 bases between them. This CDR3 has 13 amino acids. Per germline, CDR1 KGHDR and CDR2 SFDVKD. The CDR3 bases are TGTGCCACCAGTGGGCCAGTCCCCTACGAGCAGTACTTC. Translated: CATSGPVPYEQYF.

This chain joins TRBV10-1 and TRBJ2-3, with TRBD2 identical over 8 bases. Germline V gives CDR1 WNHNN, CDR2 SYGVQD (reference sequence). The CDR3 loop spans 14 amino acids. J gave up 0 bases and V 10 bases, and 6 bases lay outside the gene matches. CDR3 sequence: CATASGGSTDTQYF. As DNA, the CDR3 is TGCGCCACTGCCAGCGGGGGAAGCACAGATACGCAGTATTTT.

The chain has TRBV4-1 and TRBJ1-2; possible D gene TRBD1, 5 bases. CDR1 and CDR2 from the germline V gene are MGHRA and YSYEKL. This CDR3 has 15 amino acids. Between the trimmed V and J ends, which lost 0 bases and 8 bases, there was a span of 16 bases. The CDR3, as DNA: TGCGCCAGCAGCCAAGAAGAGGCGAGGGACTGGGGCTACACCTTC. It is translated as CASSQEEARDWGYTF.

The chain links TRBV6-1 to TRBJ2-3; 8 bases match TRBD2. J gave up 0 bases and V 0 bases, and 11 bases lay outside the gene matches. Germline V gene lookup returns CDR1 MNHNS and CDR2 SASEGT. The CDR3 is made up of 19 amino acids. The CDR3 is CASSEAAGGQRPSTDTQYF. The CDR3 region has the DNA TGTGCCAGCAGTGAAGCCGCGGGGGGACAACGACCTAGCACAGATACGCAGTATTTT.

CDR3 in amino acids: CASSAGGDAGNTIYF. CDR3 nucleotide sequence: TGTGCCAGCAGTGCAGGGGGCGATGCTGGAAACACCATATATTTT. The chain has TRBV11-2 and TRBJ1-3, with 8 bases identical to TRBD1. Unmatched junction bases numbered 6, after V lost 6 bases and J lost 2 bases. This CDR3 is 15 amino acids long. CDR1 is SGHAT and CDR2 is FQNNGV in the germline V gene.

The J gene is TRBJ1-1, the V gene TRBV5-1, with D unresolved. The CDR3 covers 14 residues. Trimming removed 0 bases at V and 0 bases at J, with 6 bases between. Germline CDR1 is SGHRS and CDR2 is YFSETQ. The chain's CDR3 is CASSLGSVNTEAFF. The CDR3 nucleotides read TGCGCCAGCAGCTTGGGCTCAGTGAACACTGAAGCTTTCTTT.

This CDR3 reads CASSFFQNNSPLHF. The DNA of the CDR3 is TGTGCCAGCAGCTTTTTTCAGAATAATTCACCCCTCCACTTT. The V and J genes are TRBV11-2 and TRBJ1-6; no clear D gene. The CDR3 has 14 amino acids. Looked up from germline, CDR1 is SGHAT and CDR2 is FQNNGV. The V gene lost 3 bases and the J gene lost 5 bases, with 8 bases spanning the gap.

This chain links TRBV27 with TRBJ2-7; 7 nucleotides line up with TRBD2. In germline, CDR1 is MNHEY, CDR2 SMNVEV (reference sequence). The CDR3 runs to 11 residues. Trimming took 5 bases from V and 5 from J; bases not matched to a gene: 0. The CDR3 spells CASSRGDEQYF. The CDR3 DNA is TGTGCCAGCAGTCGGGGGGACGAGCAGTACTTC.

The V and J genes are TRBV28 and TRBJ2-3; TRBD2 matches 8 bases. Trimming at V came to 2 bases and at J to 2 bases, leaving 9 bases not matched to a gene. CDR1 MDHEN and CDR2 SYDVKM come from the germline V gene. The CDR3 is 17 residues long. CDR3 nucleotides: TGTGCCAGCAGTTTAGTGGCTAGCGGGCCCGACACAGATACGCAGTATTTT. Translating gives CASSLVASGPDTDTQYF.

The chain uses TRBV5-8 and TRBJ1-2; unclear D gene. The germline V gene encodes CDR1 SGHTS and CDR2 YDEGEE. With 5 bases removed from V and 0 bases from J, the gap between germline ends came to 14 bases. This CDR3 region has 15 residues. CDR3 amino acids: CASRRLTLSNYGYTF. Written as DNA, the CDR3 is TGTGCCAGCAGGAGGCTGACCCTTTCTAACTATGGCTACACCTTC.

This chain connects TRBV9 to TRBJ1-2; no clear D. Per the germline V gene, CDR1 is SGDLS and CDR2 is YYNGEE. V lost 3 bases, J lost 8 bases, and 8 bases lay in between. This CDR3 comprises 11 residues. This chain's CDR3 is CASSAASGYTF. The DNA for the CDR3 is TGTGCCAGCAGCGCCGCTAGCGGCTACACCTTC. The full variable domain, its missing parts supplied by reference TRBV9 and TRBJ1-2, is DSGVTQTPKHLITATGQRVTLRCSPRSGDLSVYWYQQSLDQGLQFLIQYYNGEERAKGNILERFSAQQFPDLHSELNLSSLELGDSALYFCASSAASGYTFGSGTRLTVV.

The V gene is TRBV5-1, the J gene TRBJ1-3; D perhaps matches TRBD1 (6 bases). The germline CDR1 and CDR2 sequences are SGHRS and YFSETQ. Trimming stripped 3 bases from V and 4 bases from J, with 17 bases between. This CDR3 is built from 16 residues. CDR3 residues: CASSSGLGDMGNTIYF. DNA for the CDR3: TGCGCCAGCAGCTCCGGCCTGGGGGACATGGGAAACACCATATATTTT.

J is TRBJ1-2 and V is TRBV7-8; D is ambiguous. The CDR3 consists of 12 residues. Germline CDR1 is SGHVS and CDR2 is FQNEAQ. V was shortened by 0 bases and J by 14 bases, with 13 bases between the two germline ends. The CDR3 sequence: CASSLADVARTF. Written as DNA, the CDR3 is TGTGCCAGCAGCTTAGCCGACGTGGCTAGGACCTTC. The whole variable domain, remainder taken from reference TRBV7-8 and TRBJ1-2, is GAGVSQSPRYKVAKRGQDVALRCDPISGHVSLFWYQQALGQGPEFLTYFQNEAQLDKSGLPSDRFFAERPEGSVSTLKIQRTQQEDSAVYLCASSLADVARTFGSGTRLTVV.

The gene calls are TRBV30 and TRBJ1-2; weak D call: TRBD1 (6 bases). Trimming took 0 bases from V and 0 from J, leaving 14 bases between them. CDR1 and CDR2 (germline): GTSNPN, SVGIG (reference sequence). The CDR3 extends over 16 amino acids. The CDR3 DNA follows: TGTGCCTGGAGTGTAAGGACAGAACTTACTAACTATGGCTACACCTTC. As protein: CAWSVRTELTNYGYTF. Full variable domain (outside the CDR3, taken from reference TRBV30 and TRBJ1-2): SQTIHQWPATLVQPVGSPLSLECTVEGTSNPNLYWYRQAAGRGLQLLFYSVGIGQISSEVPQNLSASRPQDRQFILSSKKLLLSDSGFYLCAWSVRTELTNYGYTFGSGTRLTVV.

The genes are TRBV10-3 and TRBJ2-3; 15 nucleotides match TRBD2. Germline trimming cut 10 bases from V and 3 bases from J; bases unmatched to any gene: 11. Germline lookup yields CDR1 ENHRY and CDR2 SYGVKD. This CDR3 spans 17 amino acids. For the CDR3, the DNA is TGTGCCACCGCGGGACTAGCGGGGGGCCTCGGGACAGATACGCAGTATTTT. This encodes CATAGLAGGLGTDTQYF.

The rearrangement links TRBV19 to TRBJ2-5; TRBD1 is a possible D gene (5 bases). Trimming removed 1 base at V and 5 bases at J, with 11 bases between. The germline V gene encodes CDR1 LNHDA and CDR2 SQIVND (reference sequence). This CDR3 spans 14 amino acids. The CDR3 is CASSIGQGVETQYF. In nucleotides, the CDR3 is TGTGCCAGTAGTATAGGGCAGGGCGTTGAGACCCAGTACTTC.

This clone was picked up a small number of times. The chain recombines TRBV6-6 with TRBJ2-1, with D tentatively TRBD1 (5 bases). The CDR3 extends over 19 amino acids. The germline CDR1 and CDR2 sequences are MNHNY and SVGAGI (reference sequence). V was trimmed by 6 bases and J by 0 bases, leaving 24 bases between them. The CDR3 region has the DNA TGTGCCAGCAGCCGATCGACAGTTTCACCCGATAGCTCCTACAATGAGCAGTTCTTC. Amino acids: CASSRSTVSPDSSYNEQFF.

Details on this clone: The junction departs from germline at one end; a sequencing error may be responsible. The chain has TRBV12-3 or TRBV12-4 and TRBJ1-5, with D hard to call. The CDR3 is 12 amino acids. The CDR3 coding sequence is TGTGCCAGCAGTTTCGGGAATCCGCCCCAGCATTTT. Amino acids: CASSFGNPPQHF.

The chain links TRBV9 to TRBJ1-3; D is unresolved. This CDR3 spans 15 amino acids. Germline values: CDR1 SGDLS, CDR2 YYNGEE. V lost 0 bases to trimming and J lost 5 bases, with 12 bases between them. The CDR3 loop reads CASSVGLVQRNTIYF. The CDR3, as DNA: TGTGCCAGCAGCGTAGGTTTGGTACAGAGAAACACCATATATTTT.

The count of this clone is one. This chain uses TRBV3-1 (or the pseudogene TRBV3-2) with TRBJ2-1; D might be TRBD2 (6 bases). This CDR3 comprises 15 residues. Per germline, CDR1 LGHDT and CDR2 YNNKEL (reference sequence). With 5 bases removed from V and 0 bases from J, the gap between germline ends came to 11 bases. This CDR3 is CASSDSGSSYNEQFF. In DNA form, the CDR3 reads TGTGCCAGCAGCGATAGCGGCAGCTCCTACAATGAGCAGTTCTTC.

This clone has just a few counts. The V and J genes are TRBV5-4 and TRBJ2-5; 12 bases are a match to TRBD1. The CDR3 has 17 residues. J lost 5 bases, V lost 5 bases, and 13 bases had no gene match. Per the germline V gene, CDR1 is SGHNT and CDR2 is YYREEE (reference sequence). This chain's CDR3 is CASSPPGQGARGETQYF. In nucleotides, the CDR3 is TGTGCCAGCAGTCCGCCGGGACAGGGGGCGCGCGGGGAGACCCAGTACTTC. The complete variable domain, with remaining parts taken from reference TRBV5-4 and TRBJ2-5, reads ETGVTQSPTHLIKTRGQQVTLRCSSQSGHNTVSWYQQALGQGPQFIFQYYREEENGRGNFPPRFSGLQFPNYSSELNVNALELDDSALYLCASSPPGQGARGETQYFGPGTRLLVL.

This chain links TRBV6-6 with TRBJ1-1; a weak D match, TRBD1 (6 bases). The CDR3 sequence is 15 residues long. CDR1 and CDR2 from the germline V gene are MNHNY and SVGAGI (reference sequence). Trimming left V 6 bases short and J 7 bases short, with 21 bases between. This chain's CDR3 is CASSQTFSGEREAFF. The CDR3 region has the DNA TGTGCCAGCAGCCAGACCTTCTCAGGGGAACGTGAAGCTTTCTTT.